Each of the 17 T cell receptor beta chains below was sequenced from the same sample in a study of radiation and T cells in renal cell carcinoma. The sample's time point: blood 2 weeks post-SBRT. This sample's treatment: 15 Gy SBRT to primary tumor, nephrectomy 4 weeks later. Clones were read by immunoSEQ multiplex PCR, and TCRdb kept only the in-frame ones, dropping some. This sample carries roughly 130,000 clones, more than 75% of them seen once, and the ten largest clones take over 4.5%. The sample here was blood, taken from a patient whose treatment included radiotherapy and nephrectomy. These receptors came from a woman between 65 and 79 years old with renal cell carcinoma.

This clone was observed once. The chain couples TRBV29-1 to TRBJ2-5, with D possibly called TRBD1 or TRBD2 (5 bases each). The DNA end favors TRBJ2-7, so the J call may be wrong. Germline V gene sequence: CDR1 SQVTM, CDR2 ANQGSEA. The CDR3 runs 15 residues. The CDR3 loop is CSVSGTDFSIYEQYF. The CDR3 coding sequence is TGCAGCGTCTCCGGGACCGACTTTTCCATCTACGAGCAGTACTTC.

The chain carries TRBV11-3 and TRBJ2-3; 7 nucleotides align to TRBD2. Germline-derived CDR1 and CDR2 are SGHNT and YENEEA. The length of the CDR3 is 13 residues. J was trimmed by 8 bases and V by 3 bases; bases with no gene match: 5. The CDR3 here is CASSFGGEGTQYF. The CDR3 DNA reads TGTGCCAGCAGCTTTGGGGGGGAGGGTACGCAGTATTTT.

The rearrangement links TRBV6-1 to TRBJ2-5; 7 bases align to TRBD1. The CDR3 contains 14 residues. Germline V gives CDR1 MNHNS, CDR2 SASEGT. V gave up 1 base and J gave up 7 bases; unmatched junction bases: 6. The CDR3 sequence: CASSEVRTGATQYF. In DNA form, the CDR3 reads TGTGCCAGCAGTGAAGTCCGGACAGGAGCGACCCAGTACTTC.

The V and J genes are TRBV6-6 and TRBJ1-2; no clear D. The CDR3 runs 16 residues. The germline CDR1 and CDR2 sequences are MNHNY and SVGAGI (reference sequence). Trimming removed 5 bases from V and 4 bases from J, with 20 bases in between. The CDR3 loop is CASSTPGLPNLYGYTF. The CDR3 DNA reads as TGTGCCAGCAGTACCCCTGGCCTTCCTAACCTCTATGGCTACACCTTC.

This chain connects TRBV19 to TRBJ1-1; the D gene is possibly TRBD1 (5 bases). Germline V gene data show CDR1 as LNHDA and CDR2 as SQIVND (reference sequence). V dropped 9 bases and J dropped 5 bases, with 16 bases sitting between them. The CDR3 is 13 residues long. CDR3 DNA: TGTGCCAGCCACACGGGGGGGACTACTGAAGCTTTCTTT. This codes for CASHTGGTTEAFF.

The chain is built from TRBV18 and TRBJ2-5, with TRBD1 matching over 8 bases. From germline, CDR1 is KGHSH and CDR2 LQKENI. V shed 2 bases and J 5 bases; nucleotides not matched to a gene: 7. The CDR3 spans 15 residues. This chain's CDR3 is CASSPIQGATETQYF. CDR3 sequence (DNA): TGTGCCAGCTCACCAATCCAGGGGGCCACGGAGACCCAGTACTTC.

This chain links TRBV29-1 with TRBJ2-7, with TRBD1 matching 8 bases. Germline V gene data show CDR1 as SQVTM and CDR2 as ANQGSEA. The length of the CDR3 is 12 residues. Trimming at V came to 7 bases and at J to 6 bases, leaving 8 bases not matched to a gene. The CDR3 reads CSATGTGGEQYF. CDR3 DNA sequence: TGCAGCGCCACCGGGACAGGCGGCGAGCAGTACTTC.

The chain is built from TRBV30 and TRBJ1-2, with 7 bases identical to TRBD1. CDR3 length: 13 residues. The germline CDR1 and CDR2 sequences are GTSNPN and SVGIG (reference sequence). With 2 bases clipped from V and 4 bases from J, the junction kept 4 bases outside the gene matches. As DNA, the CDR3 is TGTGCCTGGAGTCGGGACAGTCCCTATGGCTACACCTTC. Translated, it gives CAWSRDSPYGYTF.

This clone was recorded only once. CDR3 bases: TGTGCCAGCAGTTATCCTATGACAGGAGCCATGAACACTGAAGCTTTCTTT. Encoded protein: CASSYPMTGAMNTEAFF. V and J are TRBV28 and TRBJ1-1; D perhaps matches TRBD1 (6 bases). V was cut by 4 bases and J by 0 bases, with 18 bases left in between. The CDR3 consists of 17 residues. Germline V gene sequence: CDR1 MDHEN, CDR2 SYDVKM.

This clone has more than one count but fewer than ten. The gene calls are TRBV25-1 and TRBJ1-1, with D possibly TRBD1 on 6 matching bases. Germline values: CDR1 MGHDK, CDR2 SYGVNS. Between the trimmed V and J ends, which lost 8 bases and 1 base, there was a span of 17 bases. The CDR3 is 15 residues long. CDR3 bases: TGTGCCAGCCTCACCCAGGGGAGTTGGAACACTGAAGCTTTCTTT. Translation: CASLTQGSWNTEAFF.

The chain uses TRBV19 and TRBJ1-2; 8 nucleotides agree with TRBD1. Germline V gives CDR1 LNHDA, CDR2 SQIVND (reference sequence). The CDR3 is made up of 14 amino acids. V shed 7 bases and J 4 bases; nucleotides not matched to a gene: 8. The CDR3: CASNQGAQGYGYTF. The CDR3 DNA sequence: TGTGCCAGTAACCAGGGGGCGCAGGGCTATGGCTACACCTTC. The full variable domain, completed using reference TRBV19 and TRBJ1-2, is DGGITQSPKYLFRKEGQNVTLSCEQNLNHDAMYWYRQDPGQGLRLIYYSQIVNDFQKGDIAEGYSVSREKKESFPLTVTSAQKNPTAFYLCASNQGAQGYGYTFGSGTRLTVV.

The chain links TRBV5-5 to TRBJ1-2; possibly TRBD1 for D (6 bases). There are 15 residues in the CDR3. Trimming cost V 1 base and J 4 bases, with 14 bases left between them. CDR1 and CDR2 (germline): SGHKS, YYEKEE (reference sequence). The CDR3 sequence is CASSLKSEGGYGYTF. In DNA, the CDR3 is TGTGCCAGCAGCTTGAAGTCCGAGGGGGGCTATGGCTACACCTTC.

The genes are TRBV28 and TRBJ1-1, with TRBD1 as a possible D gene (6 bases). The germline V gene encodes CDR1 MDHEN and CDR2 SYDVKM. Trimming pared 5 bases from V and 4 bases from J, leaving 14 bases between. There are 14 residues in the CDR3. CDR3 sequence: CASSTNQGFTEAFF. The DNA of the CDR3 is TGTGCCAGCAGTACTAACCAGGGGTTCACTGAAGCTTTCTTT.

The chain recombines TRBV7-2 with TRBJ2-7; D is uncertain. With 1 base removed from V and 4 bases from J, the gap between germline ends came to 14 bases. The length of the CDR3 is 15 residues. Germline lookup yields CDR1 SGHTA and CDR2 FQGNSA. The CDR3 DNA reads as TGTGCCAGCAGCTTAGTAGGCCTAGATGTGTACGAGCAGTACTTC. It translates to CASSLVGLDVYEQYF.

The CDR3 DNA reads TGTGCCAGCAGTCCCTCTTGGACAGCCAGGCGGGAGACCCAGTACTTC. This sequence encodes CASSPSWTARRETQYF. This chain connects TRBV27 to TRBJ2-5, with D perhaps TRBD1 (6 bases). The CDR3 runs 16 residues. Germline CDR1 is MNHEY and CDR2 is SMNVEV (reference sequence). The V end lost 5 bases, the J end lost 5 bases, and 21 bases lay between the germline ends.

This clone was detected a few times. The CDR3 reads CASSSPQGFYGYTF. The CDR3 DNA is TGTGCCAGCAGCTCCCCACAGGGGTTCTATGGCTACACCTTC. The rearrangement uses TRBV5-4 and TRBJ1-2, with 7 bases matching TRBD1. Trimming removed 3 bases from V and 4 bases from J; junction bases left unmatched: 6. The CDR3 consists of 14 residues. The germline gives CDR1 SGHNT, CDR2 YYREEE (reference sequence).

V usage is TRBV18 and J usage is TRBJ2-7; D tentatively fits TRBD1 or TRBD2 (5 bases each). Germline V lookup: CDR1 KGHSH, CDR2 LQKENI. V was shortened by 3 bases and J by 3 bases, with 12 bases between the two germline ends. This CDR3 region has 14 residues. CDR3 sequence reads: CASSPPGQNYEQYF. CDR3 nucleotide sequence: TGTGCCAGCTCACCTCCGGGGCAGAACTACGAGCAGTACTTC.